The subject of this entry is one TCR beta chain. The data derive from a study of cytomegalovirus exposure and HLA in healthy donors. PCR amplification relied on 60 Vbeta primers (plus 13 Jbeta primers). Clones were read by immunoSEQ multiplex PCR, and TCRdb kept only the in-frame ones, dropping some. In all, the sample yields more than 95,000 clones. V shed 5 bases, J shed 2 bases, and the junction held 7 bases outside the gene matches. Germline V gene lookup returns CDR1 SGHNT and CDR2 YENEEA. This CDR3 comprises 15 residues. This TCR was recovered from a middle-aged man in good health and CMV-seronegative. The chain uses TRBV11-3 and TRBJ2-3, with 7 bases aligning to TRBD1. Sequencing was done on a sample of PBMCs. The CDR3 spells CASSQGEYITDTQYF. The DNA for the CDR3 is TGTGCCAGCAGCCAGGGGGAGTATATCACAGATACGCAGTATTTT.